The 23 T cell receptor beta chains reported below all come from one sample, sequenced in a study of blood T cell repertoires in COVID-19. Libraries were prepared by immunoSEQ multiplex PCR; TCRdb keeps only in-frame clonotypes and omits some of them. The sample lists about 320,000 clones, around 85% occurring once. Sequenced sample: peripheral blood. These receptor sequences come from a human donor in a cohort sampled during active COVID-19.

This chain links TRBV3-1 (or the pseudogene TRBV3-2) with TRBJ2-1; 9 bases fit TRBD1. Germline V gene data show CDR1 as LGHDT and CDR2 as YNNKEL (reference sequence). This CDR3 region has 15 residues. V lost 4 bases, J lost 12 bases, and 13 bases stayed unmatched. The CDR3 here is CASSPTGTGRSGQFF. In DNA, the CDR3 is TGTGCCAGCAGCCCGACCGGGACAGGGCGATCGGGGCAGTTCTTC.

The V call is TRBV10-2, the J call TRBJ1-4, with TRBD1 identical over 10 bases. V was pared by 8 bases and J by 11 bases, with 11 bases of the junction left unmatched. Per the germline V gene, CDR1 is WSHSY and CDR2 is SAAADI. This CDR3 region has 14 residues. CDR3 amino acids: CASAPGTGENKLFF. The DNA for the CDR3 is TGCGCCAGCGCCCCCGGGACAGGGGAGAATAAACTGTTTTTT.

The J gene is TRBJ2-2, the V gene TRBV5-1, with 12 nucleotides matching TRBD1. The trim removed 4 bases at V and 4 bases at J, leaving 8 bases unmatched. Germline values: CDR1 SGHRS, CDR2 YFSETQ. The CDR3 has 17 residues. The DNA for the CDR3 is TGCGCCAGCAGCCAGGGACAGGGGGCGCTTGGCACCGGGGAGCTGTTTTTT. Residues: CASSQGQGALGTGELFF.

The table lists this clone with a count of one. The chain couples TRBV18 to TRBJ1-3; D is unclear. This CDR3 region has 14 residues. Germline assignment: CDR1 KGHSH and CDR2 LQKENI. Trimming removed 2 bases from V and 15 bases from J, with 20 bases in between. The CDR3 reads CASSPKPFEGAGYF. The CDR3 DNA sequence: TGTGCCAGCTCACCAAAACCGTTTGAGGGCGCGGGATATTTT.

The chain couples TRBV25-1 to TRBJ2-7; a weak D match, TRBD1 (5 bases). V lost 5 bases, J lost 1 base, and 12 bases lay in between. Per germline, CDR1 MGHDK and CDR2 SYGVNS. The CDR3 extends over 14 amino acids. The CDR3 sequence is CASSPGLGSYEQYF. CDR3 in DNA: TGTGCCAGCAGTCCAGGGTTGGGGTCCTACGAGCAGTACTTC.

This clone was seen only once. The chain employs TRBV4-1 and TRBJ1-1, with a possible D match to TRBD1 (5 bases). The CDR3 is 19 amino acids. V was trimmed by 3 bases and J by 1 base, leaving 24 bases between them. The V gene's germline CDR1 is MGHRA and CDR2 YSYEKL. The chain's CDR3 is CASSHPRGGAGNKNTEAFF. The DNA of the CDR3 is TGCGCCAGCAGCCACCCGAGGGGAGGGGCCGGAAATAAGAACACTGAAGCTTTCTTT.

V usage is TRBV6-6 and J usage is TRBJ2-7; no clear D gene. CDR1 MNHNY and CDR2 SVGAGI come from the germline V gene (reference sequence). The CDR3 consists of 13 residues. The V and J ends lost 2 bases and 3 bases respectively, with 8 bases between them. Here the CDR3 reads CASSYGSLYEQYF. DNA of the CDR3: TGTGCCAGCAGTTACGGCAGTCTCTACGAGCAGTACTTC.

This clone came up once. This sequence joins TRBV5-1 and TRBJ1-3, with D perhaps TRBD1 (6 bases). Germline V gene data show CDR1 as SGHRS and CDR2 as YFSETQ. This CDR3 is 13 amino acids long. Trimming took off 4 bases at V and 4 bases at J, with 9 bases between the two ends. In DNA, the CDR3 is TGCGCCAGCAGCGAAGGGACAGGAAACACCATATATTTT. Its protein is CASSEGTGNTIYF.

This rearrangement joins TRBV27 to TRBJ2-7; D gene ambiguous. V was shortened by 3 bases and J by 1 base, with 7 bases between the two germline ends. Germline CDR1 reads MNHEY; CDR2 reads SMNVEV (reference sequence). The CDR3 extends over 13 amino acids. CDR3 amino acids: CASSLPQSYEQYF. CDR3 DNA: TGTGCCAGCAGTTTGCCACAATCCTACGAGCAGTACTTC.

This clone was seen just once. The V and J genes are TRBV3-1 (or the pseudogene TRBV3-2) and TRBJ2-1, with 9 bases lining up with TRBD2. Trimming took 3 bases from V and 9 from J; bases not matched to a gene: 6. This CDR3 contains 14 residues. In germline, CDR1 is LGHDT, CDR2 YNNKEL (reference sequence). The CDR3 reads CASSQGRGGIEQFF. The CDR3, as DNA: TGTGCCAGCAGCCAGGGGCGGGGGGGGATTGAGCAGTTCTTC.

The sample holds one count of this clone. The chain's CDR3 is CASSLEARAYGYTF. The CDR3 bases are TGCGCCAGCAGCTTGGAGGCCAGGGCCTATGGCTACACCTTC. This chain uses TRBV5-1 with TRBJ1-2; D possibly corresponds to TRBD1 (5 bases). Trimming removed 0 bases from V and 4 bases from J, with 10 bases in between. There are 14 residues in the CDR3. CDR1 and CDR2 (germline): SGHRS, YFSETQ.

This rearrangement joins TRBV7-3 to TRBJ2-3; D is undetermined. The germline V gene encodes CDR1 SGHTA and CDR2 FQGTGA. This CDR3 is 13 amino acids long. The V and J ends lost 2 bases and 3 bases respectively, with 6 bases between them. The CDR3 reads CASSLEMTDTQYF. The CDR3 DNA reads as TGTGCCAGCAGCTTAGAGATGACAGATACGCAGTATTTT.

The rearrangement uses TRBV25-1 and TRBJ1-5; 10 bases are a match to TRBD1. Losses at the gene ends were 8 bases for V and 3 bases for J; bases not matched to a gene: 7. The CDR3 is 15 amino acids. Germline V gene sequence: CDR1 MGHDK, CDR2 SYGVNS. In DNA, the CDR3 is TGTGCCAGCCCCAGGACAGGGGGTCTCAATCAGCCCCAGCATTTT. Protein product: CASPRTGGLNQPQHF.

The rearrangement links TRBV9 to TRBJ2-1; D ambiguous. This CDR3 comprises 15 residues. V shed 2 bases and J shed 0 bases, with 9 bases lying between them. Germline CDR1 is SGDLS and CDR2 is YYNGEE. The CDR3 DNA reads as TGTGCCAGCAGCGTTCGCTCGAGCTCCTACAATGAGCAGTTCTTC. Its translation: CASSVRSSSYNEQFF.

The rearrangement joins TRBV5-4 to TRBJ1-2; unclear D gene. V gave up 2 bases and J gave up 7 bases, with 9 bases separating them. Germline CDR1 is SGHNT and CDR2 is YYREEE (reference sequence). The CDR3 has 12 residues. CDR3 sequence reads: CASSFPAGGYTF. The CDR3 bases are TGTGCCAGCAGCTTCCCTGCGGGTGGCTACACCTTC.

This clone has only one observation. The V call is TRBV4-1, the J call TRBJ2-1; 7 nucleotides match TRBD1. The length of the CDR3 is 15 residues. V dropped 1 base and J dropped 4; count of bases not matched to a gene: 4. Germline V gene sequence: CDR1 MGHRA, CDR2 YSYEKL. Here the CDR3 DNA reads TGCGCCAGCAGCCAAGTTGACAGGGAGTACAATGAGCAGTTCTTC. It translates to CASSQVDREYNEQFF.

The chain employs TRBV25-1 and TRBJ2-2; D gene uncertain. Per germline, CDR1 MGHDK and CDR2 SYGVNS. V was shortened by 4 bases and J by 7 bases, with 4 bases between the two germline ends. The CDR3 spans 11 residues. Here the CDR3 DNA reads TGTGCCAGCAGTGTCGTCGGGGAGCTGTTTTTT. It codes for CASSVVGELFF.

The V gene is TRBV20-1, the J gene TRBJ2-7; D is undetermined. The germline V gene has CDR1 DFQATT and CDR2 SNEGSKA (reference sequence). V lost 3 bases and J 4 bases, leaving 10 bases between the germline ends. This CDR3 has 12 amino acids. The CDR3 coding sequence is TGCAGTGCTAGTGAGACTTCATACGAGCAGTACTTC. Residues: CSASETSYEQYF.

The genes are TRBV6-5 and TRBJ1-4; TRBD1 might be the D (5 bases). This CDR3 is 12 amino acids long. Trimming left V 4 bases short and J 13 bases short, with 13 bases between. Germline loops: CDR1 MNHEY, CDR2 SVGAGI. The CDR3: CASSSPGNVLFF. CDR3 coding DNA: TGTGCCAGCAGTTCACCAGGGAACGTACTGTTTTTT.

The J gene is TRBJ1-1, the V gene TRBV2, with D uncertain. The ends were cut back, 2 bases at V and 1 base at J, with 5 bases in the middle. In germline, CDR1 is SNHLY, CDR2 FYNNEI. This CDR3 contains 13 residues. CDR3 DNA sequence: TGTGCCAGCAGTGAAAACTGGAACACTGAAGCTTTCTTT. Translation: CASSENWNTEAFF.

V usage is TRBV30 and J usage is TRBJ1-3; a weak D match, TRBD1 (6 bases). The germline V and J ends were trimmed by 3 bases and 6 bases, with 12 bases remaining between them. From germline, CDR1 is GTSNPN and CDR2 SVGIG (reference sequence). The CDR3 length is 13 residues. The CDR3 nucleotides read TGTGCCTGGAGCGGGGGGGCGGCAAACACCATATATTTT. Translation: CAWSGGAANTIYF.

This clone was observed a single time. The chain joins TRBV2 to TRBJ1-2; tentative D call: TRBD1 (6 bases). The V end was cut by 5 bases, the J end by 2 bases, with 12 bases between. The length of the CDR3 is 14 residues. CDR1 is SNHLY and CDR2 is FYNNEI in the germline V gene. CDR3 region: CASSTGRENYGYTF. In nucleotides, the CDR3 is TGTGCCAGCAGTACAGGGAGGGAAAACTATGGCTACACCTTC.

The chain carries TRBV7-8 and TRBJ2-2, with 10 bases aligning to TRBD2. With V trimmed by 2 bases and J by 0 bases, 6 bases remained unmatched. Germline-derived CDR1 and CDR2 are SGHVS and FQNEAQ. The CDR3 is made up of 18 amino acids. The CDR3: CASSLRPSGGTNTGELFF. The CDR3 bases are TGTGCCAGCAGCTTACGTCCTAGCGGGGGTACGAACACCGGGGAGCTGTTTTTT. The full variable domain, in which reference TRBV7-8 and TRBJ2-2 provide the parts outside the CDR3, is GAGVSQSPRYKVAKRGQDVALRCDPISGHVSLFWYQQALGQGPEFLTYFQNEAQLDKSGLPSDRFFAERPEGSVSTLKIQRTQQEDSAVYLCASSLRPSGGTNTGELFFGEGSRLTVL.